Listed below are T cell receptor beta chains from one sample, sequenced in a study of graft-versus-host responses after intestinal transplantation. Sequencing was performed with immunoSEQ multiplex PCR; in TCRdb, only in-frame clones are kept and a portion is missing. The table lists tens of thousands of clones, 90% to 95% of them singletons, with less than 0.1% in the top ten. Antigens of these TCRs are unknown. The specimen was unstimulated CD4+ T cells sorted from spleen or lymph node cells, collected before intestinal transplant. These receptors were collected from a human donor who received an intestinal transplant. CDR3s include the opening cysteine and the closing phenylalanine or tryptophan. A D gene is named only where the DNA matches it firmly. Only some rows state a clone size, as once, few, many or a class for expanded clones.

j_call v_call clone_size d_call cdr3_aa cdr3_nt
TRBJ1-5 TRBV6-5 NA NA CASWPTTAYNQPQHF TGTGCCAGCTGGCCCACGACAGCCTACAATCAGCCCCAGCATTTT
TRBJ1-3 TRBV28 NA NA CASSFTVSGNTIYF TGTGCCAGCAGTTTCACAGTCTCTGGAAACACCATATATTTT
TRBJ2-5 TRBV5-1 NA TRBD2 CASSLQGGPGETQYF TGCGCCAGCAGCTTGCAGGGAGGGCCGGGAGAGACCCAGTACTTC
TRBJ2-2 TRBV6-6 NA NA CASTRPGIANTGELFF TGTGCCAGCACCCGGCCAGGCATCGCGAACACCGGGGAGCTGTTTTTT
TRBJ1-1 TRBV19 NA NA CASSMRENTEAFF TGTGCCAGTAGTATGCGGGAGAACACTGAAGCTTTCTTT
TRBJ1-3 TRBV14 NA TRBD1 CASSLQGSGNTIYF TGTGCCAGCAGCTTACAGGGGTCTGGAAACACCATATATTTT
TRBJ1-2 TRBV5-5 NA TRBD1 CASSFEQGVYGYTF TGTGCCAGCAGCTTTGAACAGGGGGTCTATGGCTACACCTTC
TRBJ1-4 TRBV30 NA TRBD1 CAWSSFTGALNEKLFF TGTGCCTGGAGCTCTTTCACAGGGGCCCTTAATGAAAAACTGTTTTTT
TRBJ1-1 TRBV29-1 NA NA CSVGGGGNTEAFF TGCAGCGTTGGGGGGGGTGGGAACACTGAAGCTTTCTTT
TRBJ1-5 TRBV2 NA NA CASLRGRDQPQHF TGTGCCAGCTTAAGGGGCCGAGATCAGCCCCAGCATTTT
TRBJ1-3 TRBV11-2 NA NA CASSLVRGTNTIYF TGTGCCAGCAGCTTAGTTCGGGGAACGAACACCATATATTTT
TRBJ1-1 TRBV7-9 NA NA CASSLRGRNTEAFF TGTGCCAGCAGCTTAAGGGGGAGGAACACTGAAGCTTTCTTT
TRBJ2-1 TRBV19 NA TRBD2 CASTPGLPYNEQFF TGTGCCAGCACTCCGGGACTACCCTACAATGAGCAGTTCTTC
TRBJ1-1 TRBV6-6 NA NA CASRRTEAFF TGTGCCAGCAGGAGGACTGAAGCTTTCTTT
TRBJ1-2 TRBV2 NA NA CASRVGGGLYGYTF TGTGCCAGCAGGGTCGGGGGGGGACTCTATGGCTACACCTTC
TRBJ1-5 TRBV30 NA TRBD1 CAWSWDRNQPQHF TGTGCCTGGAGTTGGGACAGAAATCAGCCCCAGCATTTT
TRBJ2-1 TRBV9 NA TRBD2 CASSETSGGAGEQFF TGTGCCAGCAGCGAAACTAGCGGGGGGGCCGGTGAGCAGTTCTTC
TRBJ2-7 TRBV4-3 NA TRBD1 CASSHGQGSYEQYF TGCGCCAGCAGCCACGGACAGGGATCCTACGAGCAGTACTTC
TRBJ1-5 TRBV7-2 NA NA CASSLPGGSNQPQHF TGTGCCAGCAGCTTGCCTGGCGGGAGCAATCAGCCCCAGCATTTT
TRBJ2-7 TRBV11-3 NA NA CASSFHRDYEQYF TGTGCCAGCAGCTTCCACAGGGACTACGAGCAGTACTTC
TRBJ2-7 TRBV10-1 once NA CASSAVREGEQYF TGCGCCAGCAGCGCCGTCAGGGAAGGCGAGCAGTACTTC
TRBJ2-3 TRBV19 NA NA CASSIEGLADTQYF TGTGCCAGTAGTATTGAGGGTTTGGCCGATACGCAGTATTTT
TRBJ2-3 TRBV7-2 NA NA CASSSQLDTQYF TGTGCCAGCAGCTCCCAACTAGATACGCAGTATTTT
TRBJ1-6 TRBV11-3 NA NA CASSLRGPLHF TGTGCCAGCAGCTTGAGGGGGCCCCTCCACTTT
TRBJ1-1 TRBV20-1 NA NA CSASATGRAFF TGCAGTGCTAGCGCGACAGGAAGAGCTTTCTTT
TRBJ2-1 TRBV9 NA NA CASSVMWNPGDEQFF TGTGCCAGCAGCGTAATGTGGAACCCCGGGGATGAGCAGTTCTTC
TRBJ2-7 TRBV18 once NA CASSPSSVQGGYEQYF TGTGCCAGCTCACCTAGTTCAGTACAGGGAGGGTACGAGCAGTACTTC
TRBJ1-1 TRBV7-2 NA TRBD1 CASSLRQGGTEAFF TGTGCCAGCAGCTTAAGACAGGGGGGGACTGAAGCTTTCTTT
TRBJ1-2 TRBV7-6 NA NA CASSSHEWAHYTF TGTGCCAGCAGCTCGCACGAATGGGCACACTACACCTTC
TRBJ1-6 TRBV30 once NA CAWQPHYSGALNSPLHF TGTGCCTGGCAACCACATTACTCAGGGGCGTTGAATTCACCCCTCCACTTT
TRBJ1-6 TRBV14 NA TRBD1 CASSQGTGWNSPLHF TGTGCCAGCAGCCAAGGGACAGGTTGGAATTCACCCCTCCACTTT
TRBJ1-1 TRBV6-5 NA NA CASSLLTGNTEAFF TGTGCCAGCAGTTTACTGACGGGGAACACTGAAGCTTTCTTT